This T cell receptor beta chain was sequenced in a study of cytomegalovirus exposure and HLA in healthy donors (TCRdb year 2017). General notes on the study: According to an earlier analysis of several hundred of the donors, 150 million to 200 million T cells yielded 90 million to 130 million unique TCR beta sequences and 276 Gb of sequence data. An early release covering roughly 600 HLA-typed donors comprised approximately 300 gigabases of sequencing data and around 85 million unique TCR sequences. The genetic ancestry cluster associated with self-reported Caucasian donors included roughly four fifths of the approximately 410 genotyped donors. The study aimed to test whether cataloging public T cell receptors could reveal signatures of past pathogen exposure. The study profiled the T cell repertoires of 500 to 800 subjects by immunosequencing and related them to cytomegalovirus serostatus. A separate validation cohort of approximately 120 different subjects was used in addition to the approximately 700-subject first cohort. High-throughput TCR immunosequencing, statistical association of individual TCRs with disease status, and machine learning were combined to predict cytomegalovirus infection status. To study patterns of TCR occurrence, a later analysis re-analyzed previously published TCR beta repertoires from 666 donors and added high-resolution HLA genotyping. In the later analysis, no new phenotypic data were used to find candidate immune exposures; instead, reliance was placed on TCR beta sequences and their occurrence across donors. An earlier analysis of around 540 of the donors applied high-throughput TCR beta sequencing to assess whether each TCR beta V gene segment acted as functional or pseudogenic. Donor age, sex, ethnicity and CMV serostatus were collected together with the repertoire data. In a later genetic analysis, genome-wide SNP genotypes for about three fifths of the roughly 670 donors were used, and that subset was treated as a discovery cohort. Every repertoire in the discovery cohort had been generated on one and the same sequencing platform. HLA typing covered class I and class II loci at four-digit resolution. The number of donors typed differed by locus, with about 629-630 for A, B, C, DRB1 and DQB1, more than 500 for DQA1, about 610 for DPA1, and about 450 for DPB1. A handful of DR-DQ haplotypes were handled as single units for association and clustering because linkage in the cohort was strong. Among about 400 genotyped donors of the cohort, an average of around 220,000 unique TCR beta nucleotide sequences was sequenced per donor, of which about 19% were non-productive. The full study reports these points: In a later analysis, the rate of TCR association differed among HLA loci, with DRB1 alleles having the most associated TCRs and HLA-C alleles having the fewest. Because counts were too low, about 18 rarely observed V segments, including chromosome 9 orphons, were left out of the earlier analysis of roughly 600 of the donors. Correlated functional status among segregating V segments might reflect linkage disequilibrium, but an unknown experimental factor could not be ruled out. The authors suggested that the approach could potentially be generalized to other disease states and immunological phenotypes. When HLA alleles, especially DR and DQ, strongly co-occurred, TCR associations were difficult to assign to individual alleles. Because HLA typing was missing for some donors at each locus, association tests included only the typed subset. Most TCR sequences were seen in very few donors, while some public TCRs were found in many individuals. The sequencing pipeline was judged likely to have produced a cluster of highly shared sequence variants as a technical artifact. A later genetic analysis reported fewer N-insertions in productive TCRs among donors in an Asian-associated ancestry cluster than the roughly 670-donor mean. In this cohort, only TCR beta chains were sequenced, and detectable features were limited by the absence of alpha or paired-chain data. Most CMV-associated TCR beta chains appeared to be HLA-restricted in a later analysis, and the HLA associations seemed to be driven largely by CMV exposure. In a later analysis, HLA-associated TCR beta chains were found to be more clonally expanded and to have lower generation probabilities than equally common non-associated chains. A further reported finding was that TCR beta sequences accurately predicted the HLA-A and HLA-B alleles for most subjects in the first cohort. Three of the identified cytomegalovirus-associated TCR beta chains were confirmed in vitro to be specific for cytomegalovirus antigens. Because the 87-base-pair reads could not distinguish some IMGT-functional V segments, including TRBV6-2 and TRBV6-3, those segments were excluded. Immune exposure information for the cohort was limited to CMV serostatus. An earlier analysis of around 540 of the donors showed that most TCR beta V segments appeared in productive rearrangements either about 90% or about 30% of the time, which broadly matched IMGT annotations. A later analysis reported that several top co-occurrence clusters appeared linked to parvovirus B19, influenza, CMV and Epstein-Barr virus. In the study, approximately 160 TCR beta chains were listed as associated with cytomegalovirus. Presence/absence analyses assumed roughly uniform sequencing depth across donors, an assumption that may not hold. A later genetic analysis associated a missense DCLRE1C variant with V-gene and J-gene trimming of TCR beta chains, and an independent cohort replicated the association. Cytomegalovirus status was reported to be diagnosed by the classifier with high specificity and sensitivity in both the original and validation cohorts. Specific HLA alleles were associated with 15,000 to 20,000 TCR beta sequences at a false discovery rate of 0.05 in a later analysis.

Receptor libraries were prepared by the immunoSEQ multiplex PCR assay. For the multiplex PCR, a mixture combining 60 forward primers for TCR Vbeta segments and 13 reverse primers for TCR Jbeta segments was used. Amplification of the CDR3 region of rearranged TCR beta genes was performed with a multiplex PCR assay on genomic DNA. On the Illumina HiSeq System, the amplified TCR beta libraries were sequenced as 87-base-pair reads. The study's own analysis went as follows. In a later analysis, tens of millions of unique TCR beta chains were counted across the 650 to 700 repertoires, and about 9.9 million of these chains were shared by at least two donors. A nearest-neighbor algorithm error-corrected the raw reads and collapsed the reads into unique sequences, merging closely related sequences to remove PCR and sequencing errors. CDR3 sequences were aligned to IMGT reference sequences to assign V, D and J gene segments. For a sequence to be retained, a match of at least six nucleotides was required to both a V gene segment and a J gene segment. A rearrangement counted as productive if the CDR3 had no stop codons and remained in frame with V and J, and every other rearrangement counted as non-productive. Following IMGT convention, CDR3 was defined as the stretch from the second conserved V-encoded cysteine up to the conserved J-encoded phenylalanine. Sequences without an unambiguous match to a single V gene segment were excluded from the earlier analysis of 500 to 700 of the donors. In an earlier analysis of 587 of the donors, a V segment was called functional when productive rearrangements were above 56.7%, and segregating when the standard deviation between donors exceeded 5%. A statistical classification framework was developed to diagnose cytomegalovirus status using the catalog of TCR beta chain sequences. In a later analysis, TCR nucleotide sequences were compared against IMGT/GENE-DB human TR gene sequences so that V and J genes could be assigned. The TCRdist pipeline was used in a later analysis to assign CDR3 sequences and most-parsimonious VDJ recombination scenarios. A later analysis defined each TCR beta chain by its CDR3 amino acid sequence plus V-gene family, and excluded reads lacking a unique V-gene family. As a way to deal with suspected cross-contamination and a sequencing artifact, a later analysis dropped 450 to 700 nucleotide sequences that were highly shared and had low generation probability. In a later analysis, a clonal expansion index was calculated for each public chain from normalized within-repertoire ranks of inferred template counts. In a later analysis, generation probabilities were computed using a VDJ recombination model fitted to out-of-frame rearrangements, and the results were checked against IGoR. Hypergeometric tests were used in a later analysis to score TCR-TCR, TCR-HLA and TCR-CMV co-occurrence, with a repertoire-size bias correction applied to the TCR pairs. In a later analysis, false discovery rates were estimated by permuting HLA or CMV assignments 20 times. In a later analysis, co-occurring TCRs were grouped using DBSCAN, and TCRdist sequence similarity was added for clustering within HLA-allele-positive subsets. Co-occurrence clustering excluded repertoires with fewer than 30,000 or more than 120,000 public chains, plus five with anomalous nucleotide sharing. This immuneACCESS table, as held by TCRdb, lists in-frame sequences with V and J called but not all clones. Of the missing ones, under half trace to an unresolved V gene in checked studies; the others have no known cause. D and trimming were read from the DNA, whereas the V and J calls and clone size are those reported in that table. The sample table holds about 180,000 clones, of which 82% were seen once. Jointly, the top ten make up 1.5% to 1.9% of the sample.

In the case of this clone: The antigen it recognizes is unknown. Per-base quality was not reported, and no clone a single base away is much larger than it.

The cohort was made up of 666 healthy bone marrow donors. All cohort members were sampled while nominally healthy, although unrecorded immune exposures were likely present. The donor was CMV seronegative and was included in the group of under 450 seronegative cohort members. A peripheral blood sample was collected from each donor, and TCR beta sequencing was performed on peripheral blood mononuclear cells. The Qiagen DNeasy Blood Extraction Kit was used to extract genomic DNA from the blood cell samples. The germline V end is reduced by 8 bases and the J end by 0 bases; junction bases left unmatched: 9. The CDR3 measures 15 amino acids from cysteine to phenylalanine. Only the CDR3 DNA is retained, 45 bases long and in frame from the first base. CDR1 and CDR2 are drawn from the germline V gene: MDHEN, SYDVKM.

Sequencing was done on a sample of PBMCs. The chain couples TRBV28 to TRBJ2-7; 8 bases in the junction line up with TRBD1. This sequence was found in a man aged 35-49 years in good health and CMV-seronegative. The CDR3 sequence is CASLSVGQGSYEQYF. The nucleotides are TGTGCCAGCCTTTCGGTAGGACAGGGCTCCTACGAGCAGTACTTC.